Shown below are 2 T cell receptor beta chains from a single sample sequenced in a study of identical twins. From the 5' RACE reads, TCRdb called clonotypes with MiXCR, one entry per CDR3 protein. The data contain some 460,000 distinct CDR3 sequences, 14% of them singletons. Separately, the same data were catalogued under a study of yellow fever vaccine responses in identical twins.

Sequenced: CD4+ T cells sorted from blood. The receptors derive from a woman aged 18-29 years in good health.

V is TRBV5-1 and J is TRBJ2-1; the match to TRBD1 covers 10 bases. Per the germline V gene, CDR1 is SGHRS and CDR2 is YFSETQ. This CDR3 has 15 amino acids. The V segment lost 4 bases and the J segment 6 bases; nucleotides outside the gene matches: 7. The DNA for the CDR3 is TGCGCCAGCAGCGTCCGGGACAGGGGAGTCAATGAGCAGTTCTTC. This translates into CASSVRDRGVNEQFF.

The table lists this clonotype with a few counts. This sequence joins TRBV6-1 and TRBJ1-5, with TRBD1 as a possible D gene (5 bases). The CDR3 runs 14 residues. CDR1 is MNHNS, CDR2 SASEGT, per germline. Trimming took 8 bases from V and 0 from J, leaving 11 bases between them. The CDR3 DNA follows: TGTGCCAGCCGGGGACGGACTAGCAATCAGCCCCAGCATTTT. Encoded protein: CASRGRTSNQPQHF.